The 21 T cell receptor beta chains below come from one sample, sequenced in a study of CD8+ T cells in alopecia areata (dated 2018 in TCRdb). In light of the paper, this sample's time point label describes: baseline before oral tofacitinib. The library came from the immunoSEQ multiplex PCR assay. To provide template for TCR sequencing, every sample had RNA extracted and reverse transcribed into cDNA. TCRdb re-hosts the immuneACCESS table, in-frame sequences only. Its copies lack some clones; in the studies checked, an unresolved V gene accounts for under half of them, and the cause for the rest is not known. The sample table lists tens of thousands of clones, approximately 64% of them with a count of one. Together, the top ten hold about a sixth of the sample. The sample in question was CD8+ T cells sorted from blood, obtained at week 0. The receptors here all came from a human donor with alopecia areata.

In its sample, this clone was seen a few times. The chain uses TRBV6-5 and TRBJ2-5, with D uncertain. The CDR3 has 11 amino acids. Trimming stripped 2 bases from V and 5 bases from J, with 3 bases between. Germline V lookup: CDR1 MNHEY, CDR2 SVGAGI. The CDR3 DNA reads as TGTGCCAGCAGTTACGGCGAGACCCAGTACTTC. It codes for CASSYGETQYF.

This clone was detected only a few times. The chain couples TRBV4-1 to TRBJ1-1; D not resolved. V was trimmed by 5 bases and J by 1 base, leaving 11 bases between them. Germline CDR1 is MGHRA and CDR2 is YSYEKL. The CDR3 sequence is 14 residues long. CDR3 amino acids: CASSVHATNTEAFF. CDR3 bases: TGCGCCAGCAGCGTACACGCAACGAACACTGAAGCTTTCTTT.

The gene calls are TRBV5-6 and TRBJ1-1, with D uncertain. Germline V lookup: CDR1 SGHDT, CDR2 YYEEEE. Trimming cost V 2 bases and J 0 bases, with 5 bases left between them. The CDR3 spans 13 residues. The CDR3: CASSLGLNTEAFF. The CDR3, as DNA: TGTGCCAGCAGCTTAGGACTGAACACTGAAGCTTTCTTT. Full variable domain (rest looked up from reference TRBV5-6 and TRBJ1-1): DAGVTQSPTHLIKTRGQQVTLRCSPKSGHDTVSWYQQALGQGPQFIFQYYEEEERQRGNFPDRFSGHQFPNYSSELNVNALLLGDSALYLCASSLGLNTEAFFGQGTRLTVV.

The V gene is TRBV27, the J gene TRBJ1-1; no clear D. The V end lost 3 bases, the J end lost 0 bases, and 5 bases lay between the germline ends. CDR3 size: 13 residues. In germline, CDR1 is MNHEY, CDR2 SMNVEV (reference sequence). DNA for the CDR3: TGTGCCAGCAGTTTGAGCCTGAACACTGAAGCTTTCTTT. This gives the protein CASSLSLNTEAFF.

The V call is TRBV29-1, the J call TRBJ1-5; the match to TRBD1 covers 8 bases. CDR3 length equals 13 residues. V dropped 4 bases and J dropped 6; count of bases not matched to a gene: 5. The germline V gene has CDR1 SQVTM and CDR2 ANQGSEA. The CDR3 spells CSVGGQVGQPQHF. For the CDR3, the DNA is TGCAGCGTTGGGGGACAGGTTGGTCAGCCCCAGCATTTT.

The J gene is TRBJ1-2, the V gene TRBV5-6; 12 bases are shared with TRBD1. The junction had 5 bases not matched to a gene; V was cut back by 2 bases and J by 6 bases. Germline-derived CDR1 and CDR2 are SGHDT and YYEEEE. The CDR3 sequence is 15 residues long. The CDR3 region is CASSLWGQGAHGYTF. CDR3 nucleotide sequence: TGTGCCAGCAGCTTATGGGGACAGGGGGCACATGGCTACACCTTC. The full variable domain, its missing parts supplied by reference TRBV5-6 and TRBJ1-2, is DAGVTQSPTHLIKTRGQQVTLRCSPKSGHDTVSWYQQALGQGPQFIFQYYEEEERQRGNFPDRFSGHQFPNYSSELNVNALLLGDSALYLCASSLWGQGAHGYTFGSGTRLTVV.

The V gene is TRBV27, the J gene TRBJ1-5; D gene unclear. Trimming shortened V by 2 bases and J by 2 bases, and 7 bases separated the two germline ends. CDR3 length: 14 residues. Germline values: CDR1 MNHEY, CDR2 SMNVEV (reference sequence). CDR3 residues: CASSLGVGNQPQHF. Here the CDR3 DNA reads TGTGCCAGCAGTTTAGGGGTTGGCAATCAGCCCCAGCATTTT.

The DNA of the CDR3 is TGTGCCAGTAGTATGTTCGGCGGGGGTCCCTACGAGCAGTACTTC. Translating gives CASSMFGGGPYEQYF. V usage is TRBV19 and J usage is TRBJ2-7; 7 nucleotides agree with TRBD2. V shed 3 bases and J 2 bases; nucleotides not matched to a gene: 7. This CDR3 has 15 amino acids. The V gene's germline CDR1 is LNHDA and CDR2 SQIVND (reference sequence). The complete variable domain, with remaining parts taken from reference TRBV19 and TRBJ2-7, reads DGGITQSPKYLFRKEGQNVTLSCEQNLNHDAMYWYRQDPGQGLRLIYYSQIVNDFQKGDIAEGYSVSREKKESFPLTVTSAQKNPTAFYLCASSMFGGGPYEQYFGPGTRLTVT.

Here the CDR3 reads CASSGTGTSRGDTQYF. CDR3 nucleotides: TGTGCCAGCAGCGGAACCGGGACTAGCCGTGGAGATACGCAGTATTTT. The chain uses TRBV7-9 and TRBJ2-3; TRBD2 matches at 9 bases. V lost 5 bases, J lost 5 bases, and 11 bases stayed unmatched. The V gene's germline CDR1 is SEHNR and CDR2 FQNEAQ (reference sequence). The CDR3 length is 16 residues.

The chain uses TRBV7-6 and TRBJ2-3; the match to TRBD2 covers 8 bases. The CDR3 covers 19 residues. After removal of 5 bases from V and 0 bases from J, the junction contained 16 bases not matched to a gene. Germline V gene sequence: CDR1 SGHVS, CDR2 FNYEAQ. The CDR3 DNA reads as TGTGCCAGCAGCGCGTTTATCTCTAGCGGGCGTTCTAGCACAGATACGCAGTATTTT. This gives the protein CASSAFISSGRSSTDTQYF. Variable domain in full (rest from reference TRBV7-6 and TRBJ2-3): GAGVSQSPRYKVTKRGQDVALRCDPISGHVSLYWYRQALGQGPEFLTYFNYEAQQDKSGLPNDRFSAERPEGSISTLTIQRTEQRDSAMYRCASSAFISSGRSSTDTQYFGPGTRLTVL.

The rearrangement links TRBV7-9 to TRBJ2-7; possible D gene TRBD2, 6 bases. V dropped 1 base and J dropped 6 bases, with 16 bases sitting between them. Germline CDR1 is SEHNR and CDR2 is FQNEAQ (reference sequence). This CDR3 is built from 15 residues. The chain's CDR3 is CASSLGRGLHAEQYF. CDR3 nucleotides: TGTGCCAGCAGCTTAGGGCGGGGACTTCACGCCGAGCAGTACTTC.

This chain uses TRBV29-1 with TRBJ2-3; D remains ambiguous. Germline CDR1 reads SQVTM; CDR2 reads ANQGSEA. V shed 4 bases and J shed 2 bases, with 10 bases lying between them. This CDR3 is 13 amino acids long. The CDR3 sequence: CSVVTFSTDTQYF. Written as DNA, the CDR3 is TGCAGCGTTGTCACCTTTTCCACAGATACGCAGTATTTT.

The chain has TRBV7-2 and TRBJ2-7; the D gene is possibly TRBD1 (6 bases). The germline gives CDR1 SGHTA, CDR2 FQGNSA. This CDR3 is 14 amino acids long. V was trimmed by 4 bases and J by 3 bases, leaving 13 bases between them. The CDR3 DNA sequence: TGTGCCAGCAGCTACTACAGGGATTACTACGAGCAGTACTTC. Protein product: CASSYYRDYYEQYF.

This chain connects TRBV7-9 to TRBJ2-7; 8 nucleotides match TRBD1. Germline CDR1 SEHNR, CDR2 FQNEAQ (reference sequence). The CDR3 consists of 15 residues. Trimming cost V 5 bases and J 7 bases; bases outside gene matches: 13. CDR3 amino acids: CASSHWETGVLEQYF. DNA for the CDR3: TGTGCCAGCAGCCATTGGGAGACAGGGGTCCTTGAGCAGTACTTC.

The rearrangement links TRBV27 to TRBJ2-1, with D possibly called TRBD1 or TRBD2 (5 bases each). V was pared by 5 bases and J by 2 bases, with 13 bases between. CDR3 length: 15 amino acids. Germline V gene data show CDR1 as MNHEY and CDR2 as SMNVEV (reference sequence). The CDR3 DNA sequence: TGTGCCAGCAGTGGGGGTGTCAGCCCCTACAATGAGCAGTTCTTC. Its protein product is CASSGGVSPYNEQFF.

This clone was seen a single time. The rearrangement uses TRBV29-1 and TRBJ2-1, with 13 bases matching TRBD2. The CDR3 has 17 amino acids. Losses at the gene ends were 3 bases for V and 0 bases for J; bases not matched to a gene: 5. CDR1 is SQVTM, CDR2 ANQGSEA, per germline. Here the CDR3 DNA reads TGCAGCGTTGAGTGGACTAGCGGGGGCAGCTCCTACAATGAGCAGTTCTTC. Its protein is CSVEWTSGGSSYNEQFF.

The chain is built from TRBV27 and TRBJ2-7; D gene uncertain. CDR3 size: 13 residues. Per germline, CDR1 MNHEY and CDR2 SMNVEV (reference sequence). The V gene lost 6 bases and the J gene lost 3 bases, with 12 bases spanning the gap. Here the CDR3 reads CASSPPLGYEQYF. Written as DNA, the CDR3 is TGTGCCAGCAGCCCCCCTCTAGGCTACGAGCAGTACTTC.

The chain links TRBV2 to TRBJ1-1; TRBD1 agrees at 7 bases. V lost 3 bases, J lost 1 base, and 2 bases stayed unmatched. This CDR3 comprises 14 residues. CDR1 is SNHLY, CDR2 FYNNEI, per germline. The CDR3 DNA reads TGTGCCAGCAGTGACACAGGGGAGAACACTGAAGCTTTCTTT. Protein product: CASSDTGENTEAFF.

The rearrangement uses TRBV27 and TRBJ2-5; D tentatively reads TRBD1 or TRBD2 (6 bases each). V gave up 2 bases and J gave up 0 bases, with 13 bases separating them. The CDR3 runs 16 residues. Germline CDR1 MNHEY, CDR2 SMNVEV (reference sequence). The DNA for the CDR3 is TGTGCCAGCAGTTTACGGGGGCGGTCGTACCAAGAGACCCAGTACTTC. As protein: CASSLRGRSYQETQYF.

V usage is TRBV30 and J usage is TRBJ2-5; weak D call: TRBD2 (6 bases). V gave up 2 bases and J gave up 4 bases, with 11 bases separating them. Germline-derived CDR1 and CDR2 are GTSNPN and SVGIG (reference sequence). The CDR3 is 13 residues long. The CDR3 loop reads CAWSTGVSETQYF. CDR3 in DNA: TGTGCCTGGAGTACGGGGGTATCAGAGACCCAGTACTTC.

The chain carries TRBV5-8 and TRBJ2-3; no definite D call. CDR1 and CDR2 from the germline V gene are SGHTS and YDEGEE. V was pared by 1 base and J by 2 bases, with 5 bases between. This CDR3 is built from 13 residues. The CDR3 region has the DNA TGTGCCAGCAGCTTGTCTAACACAGATACGCAGTATTTT. It yields the protein CASSLSNTDTQYF.